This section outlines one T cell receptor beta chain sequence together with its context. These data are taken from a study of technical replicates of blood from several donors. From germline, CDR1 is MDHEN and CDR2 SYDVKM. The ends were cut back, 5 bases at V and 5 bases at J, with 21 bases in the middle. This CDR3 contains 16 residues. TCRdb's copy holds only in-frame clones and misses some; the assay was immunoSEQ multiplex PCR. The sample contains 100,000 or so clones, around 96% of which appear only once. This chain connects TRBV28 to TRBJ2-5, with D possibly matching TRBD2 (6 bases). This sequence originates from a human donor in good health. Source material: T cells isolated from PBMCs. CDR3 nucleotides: TGTGCCAGCAGTCTCCCCGGTGGTAGCGGAGCCGAGACCCAGTACTTC. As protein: CASSLPGGSGAETQYF.